This paragraph reports one T cell receptor beta chain. Its antigen is not identified. Primed by a sample-barcoded 5' primer and a J-beta primer mix, a second PCR proceeded for about 6 to 12 cycles. Every single cDNA molecule received a tag from a template-switch adaptor with 12 random nucleotides. Each of the samples gave a minimum of 3 million paired-end reads that contained CDR3. TCRdb reanalysed the 5' RACE reads using MiXCR and keeps one entry per CDR3 protein. The table includes approximately 730,000 distinct CDR3 sequences, about 48% detected once. The record originates from a study of blood T cells in healthy people across ages. Overall study results and limits: Higher diversity and more naive CD4+ cells were features of long-lived donors, compared to aged donors.

No fewer than 6 million PBMCs went into each sample. The germline gives CDR1 SGHKS, CDR2 YYEKEE (reference sequence). This CDR3 region has 15 residues. Between the trimmed V and J ends, which lost 4 bases and 5 bases, there was a span of 17 bases. The chain links TRBV5-5 to TRBJ2-3, with D perhaps matching TRBD1 (5 bases). The source of this sequence is an elderly man in good health. The sample comprised blood. The CDR3 is CASSRTGLGVDTQYF. The CDR3 DNA reads TGTGCCAGCAGCCGGACCGGGCTAGGGGTAGATACGCAGTATTTT. Based on the CDR3 plus reference TRBV5-5 and TRBJ2-3, the full variable domain is DAGVTQSPTHLIKTRGQQVTLRCSPISGHKSVSWYQQVLGQGPQFIFQYYEKEERGRGNFPDRFSARQFPNYSSELNVNALLLGDSALYLCASSRTGLGVDTQYFGPGTRLTVL.